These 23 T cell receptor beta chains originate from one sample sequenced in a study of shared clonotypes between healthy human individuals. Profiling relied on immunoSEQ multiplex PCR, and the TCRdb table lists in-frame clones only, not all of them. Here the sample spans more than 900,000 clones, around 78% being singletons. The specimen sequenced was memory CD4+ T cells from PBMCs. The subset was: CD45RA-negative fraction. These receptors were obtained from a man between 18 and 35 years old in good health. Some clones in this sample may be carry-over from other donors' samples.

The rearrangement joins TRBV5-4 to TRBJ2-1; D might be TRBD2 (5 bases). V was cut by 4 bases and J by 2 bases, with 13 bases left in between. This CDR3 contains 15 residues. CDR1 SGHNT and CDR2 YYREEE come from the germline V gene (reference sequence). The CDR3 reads CASSVSLATYNEQFF. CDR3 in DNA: TGTGCCAGCAGCGTATCGCTAGCTACCTACAATGAGCAGTTCTTC.

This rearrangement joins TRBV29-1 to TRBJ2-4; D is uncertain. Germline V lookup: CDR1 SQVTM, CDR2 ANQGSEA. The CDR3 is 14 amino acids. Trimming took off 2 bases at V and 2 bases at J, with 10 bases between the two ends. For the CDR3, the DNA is TGCAGCGTTGAAAGTGAATGGCCCAAAAACATTCAGTACTTC. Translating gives CSVESEWPKNIQYF.

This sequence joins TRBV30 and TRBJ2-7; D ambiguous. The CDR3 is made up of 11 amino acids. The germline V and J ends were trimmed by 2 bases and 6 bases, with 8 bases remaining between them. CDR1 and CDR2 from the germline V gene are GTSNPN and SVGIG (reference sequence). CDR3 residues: CAWSSSVEQYF. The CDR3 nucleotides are TGTGCCTGGAGTTCCAGCGTCGAGCAGTACTTC.

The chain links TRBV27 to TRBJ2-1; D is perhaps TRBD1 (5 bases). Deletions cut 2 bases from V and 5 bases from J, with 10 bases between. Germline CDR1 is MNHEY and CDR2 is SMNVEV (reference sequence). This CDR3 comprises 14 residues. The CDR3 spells CASSLRQMHNEQFF. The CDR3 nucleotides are TGTGCCAGCAGTTTAAGACAGATGCACAATGAGCAGTTCTTC.

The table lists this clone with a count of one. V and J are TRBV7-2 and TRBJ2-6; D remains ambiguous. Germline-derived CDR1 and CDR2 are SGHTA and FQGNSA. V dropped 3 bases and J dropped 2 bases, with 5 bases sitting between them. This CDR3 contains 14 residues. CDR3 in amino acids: CASSLRTGANVLTF. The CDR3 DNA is TGTGCCAGCAGCTTGAGGACTGGGGCCAACGTCCTGACTTTC.

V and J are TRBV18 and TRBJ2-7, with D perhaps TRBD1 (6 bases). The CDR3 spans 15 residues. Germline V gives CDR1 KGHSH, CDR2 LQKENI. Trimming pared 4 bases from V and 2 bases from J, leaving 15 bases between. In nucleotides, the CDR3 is TGTGCCAGCTCACTCAACAGGGATCCCCCCTACGAGCAGTACTTC. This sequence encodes CASSLNRDPPYEQYF.

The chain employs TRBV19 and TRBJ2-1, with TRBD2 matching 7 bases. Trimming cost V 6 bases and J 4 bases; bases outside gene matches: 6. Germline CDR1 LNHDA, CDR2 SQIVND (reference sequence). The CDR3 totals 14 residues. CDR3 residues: CASSRGEPYNEQFF. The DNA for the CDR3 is TGTGCCAGTAGCCGGGGGGAACCTTACAATGAGCAGTTCTTC.

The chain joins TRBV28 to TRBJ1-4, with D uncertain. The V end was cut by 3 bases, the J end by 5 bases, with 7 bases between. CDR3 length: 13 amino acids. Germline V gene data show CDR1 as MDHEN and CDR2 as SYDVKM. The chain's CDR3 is CASSFQLNEKLFF. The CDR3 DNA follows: TGTGCCAGCAGTTTCCAGTTAAATGAAAAACTGTTTTTT. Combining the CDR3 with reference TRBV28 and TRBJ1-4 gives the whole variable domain DVKVTQSSRYLVKRTGEKVFLECVQDMDHENMFWYRQDPGLGLRLIYFSYDVKMKEKGDIPEGYSVSREKKERFSLILESASTNQTSMYLCASSFQLNEKLFFGSGTQLSVL.

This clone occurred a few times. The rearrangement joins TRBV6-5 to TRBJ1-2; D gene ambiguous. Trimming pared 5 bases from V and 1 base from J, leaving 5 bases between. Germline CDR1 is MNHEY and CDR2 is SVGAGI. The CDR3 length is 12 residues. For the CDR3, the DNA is TGTGCCAGCAGTGCGAGTAACTATGGCTACACCTTC. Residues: CASSASNYGYTF.

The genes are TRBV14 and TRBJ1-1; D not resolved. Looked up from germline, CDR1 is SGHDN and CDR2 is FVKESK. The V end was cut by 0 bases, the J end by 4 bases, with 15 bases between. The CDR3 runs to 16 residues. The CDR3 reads CASSQDQNRRGTEAFF. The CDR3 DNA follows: TGTGCCAGCAGCCAAGATCAGAACAGACGGGGCACTGAAGCTTTCTTT. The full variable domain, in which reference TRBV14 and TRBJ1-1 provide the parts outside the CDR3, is EAGVTQFPSHSVIEKGQTVTLRCDPISGHDNLYWYRRVMGKEIKFLLHFVKESKQDESGMPNNRFLAERTGGTYSTLKVQPAELEDSGVYFCASSQDQNRRGTEAFFGQGTRLTVV.

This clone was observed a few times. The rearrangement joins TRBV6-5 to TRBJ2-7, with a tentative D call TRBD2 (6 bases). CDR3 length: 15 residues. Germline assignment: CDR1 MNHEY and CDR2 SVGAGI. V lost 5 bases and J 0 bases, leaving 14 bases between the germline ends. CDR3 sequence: CASSPSRGSSYEQYF. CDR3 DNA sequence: TGTGCCAGCAGTCCCTCACGGGGGAGCTCCTACGAGCAGTACTTC.

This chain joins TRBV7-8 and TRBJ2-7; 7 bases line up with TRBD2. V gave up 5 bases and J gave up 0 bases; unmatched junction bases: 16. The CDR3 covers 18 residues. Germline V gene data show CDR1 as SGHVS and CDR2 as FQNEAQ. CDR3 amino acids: CASSPGLVRLMSSYEQYF. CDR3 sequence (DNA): TGTGCCAGCAGCCCAGGACTAGTCCGTCTCATGAGCTCCTACGAGCAGTACTTC.

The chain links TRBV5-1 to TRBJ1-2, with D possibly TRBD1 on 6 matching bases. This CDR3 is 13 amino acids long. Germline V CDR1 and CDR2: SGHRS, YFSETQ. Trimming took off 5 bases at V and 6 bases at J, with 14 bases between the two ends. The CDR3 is CASRQRDIDGYTF. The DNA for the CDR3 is TGCGCCAGCAGGCAAAGGGACATTGATGGCTACACCTTC.

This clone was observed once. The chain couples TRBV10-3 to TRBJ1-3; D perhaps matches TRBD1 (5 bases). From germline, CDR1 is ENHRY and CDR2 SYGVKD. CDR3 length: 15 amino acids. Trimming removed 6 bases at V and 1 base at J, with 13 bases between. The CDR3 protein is CAIRDGTVSGNTIYF. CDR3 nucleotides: TGTGCCATCAGGGATGGGACCGTTTCTGGAAACACCATATATTTT.

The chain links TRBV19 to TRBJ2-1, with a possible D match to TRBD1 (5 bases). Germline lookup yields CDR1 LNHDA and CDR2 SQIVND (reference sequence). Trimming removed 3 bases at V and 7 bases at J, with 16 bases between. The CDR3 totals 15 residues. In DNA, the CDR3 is TGTGCCAGTAGTATTTATAGGACACTCGCTAATGAGCAGTTCTTC. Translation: CASSIYRTLANEQFF.

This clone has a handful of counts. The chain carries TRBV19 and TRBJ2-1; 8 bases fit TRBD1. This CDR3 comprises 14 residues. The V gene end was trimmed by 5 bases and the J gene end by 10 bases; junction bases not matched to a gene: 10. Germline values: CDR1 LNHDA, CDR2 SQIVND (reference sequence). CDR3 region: CASSARQGRGEQFF. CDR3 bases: TGTGCCAGTAGTGCTCGACAGGGGAGAGGGGAGCAGTTCTTC.

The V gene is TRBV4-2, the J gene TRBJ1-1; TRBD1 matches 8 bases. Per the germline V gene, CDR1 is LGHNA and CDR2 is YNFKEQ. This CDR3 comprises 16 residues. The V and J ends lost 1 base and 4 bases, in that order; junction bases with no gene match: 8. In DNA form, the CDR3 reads TGTGCCAGCAGCCAAGTAGATAGGACAGGGCGCACTGAAGCTTTCTTT. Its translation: CASSQVDRTGRTEAFF.

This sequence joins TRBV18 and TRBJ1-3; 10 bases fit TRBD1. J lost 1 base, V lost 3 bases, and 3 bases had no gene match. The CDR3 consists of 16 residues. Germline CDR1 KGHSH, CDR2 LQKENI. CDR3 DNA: TGTGCCAGCTCACCCCTGGACAGGGGGTCTGGAAACACCATATATTTT. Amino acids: CASSPLDRGSGNTIYF.

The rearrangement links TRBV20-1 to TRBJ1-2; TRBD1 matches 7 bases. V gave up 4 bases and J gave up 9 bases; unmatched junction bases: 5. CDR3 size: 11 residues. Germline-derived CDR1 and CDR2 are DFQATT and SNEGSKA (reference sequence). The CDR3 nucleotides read TGCAGTGCTAACCCGACAGGGAGCTACACCTTC. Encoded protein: CSANPTGSYTF.

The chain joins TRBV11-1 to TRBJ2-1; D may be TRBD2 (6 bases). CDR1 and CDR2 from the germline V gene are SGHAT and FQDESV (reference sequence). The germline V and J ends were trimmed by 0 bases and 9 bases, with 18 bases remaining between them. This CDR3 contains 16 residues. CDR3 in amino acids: CASSLARRTRAGEQFF. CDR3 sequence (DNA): TGTGCCAGCAGCTTAGCGCGGCGGACCCGAGCGGGTGAGCAGTTCTTC.

In nucleotides, the CDR3 is TGTGCCAGCAGCCTATGGGACAGGTCAACTGTGGCGCAGTATTTT. Encoded protein: CASSLWDRSTVAQYF. This chain uses TRBV7-9 with TRBJ2-3; 8 bases map to TRBD1. Germline V CDR1 and CDR2: SEHNR, FQNEAQ (reference sequence). This CDR3 spans 15 amino acids. With V trimmed by 5 bases and J by 10 bases, 14 bases remained unmatched.

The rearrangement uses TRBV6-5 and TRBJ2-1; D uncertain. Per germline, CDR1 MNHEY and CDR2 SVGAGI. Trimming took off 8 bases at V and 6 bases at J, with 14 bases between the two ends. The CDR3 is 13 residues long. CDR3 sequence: CASRQPPTNEQFF. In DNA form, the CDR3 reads TGTGCCAGCCGGCAGCCCCCTACCAATGAGCAGTTCTTC.

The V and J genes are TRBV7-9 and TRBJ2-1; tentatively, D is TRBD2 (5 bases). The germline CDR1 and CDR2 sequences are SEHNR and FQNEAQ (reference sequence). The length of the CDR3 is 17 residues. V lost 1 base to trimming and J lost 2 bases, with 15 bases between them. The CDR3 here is CASSLGSGDWAYNEQFF. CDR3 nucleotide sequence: TGTGCCAGCAGCTTAGGGAGCGGAGACTGGGCCTACAATGAGCAGTTCTTC.